The 29 T cell receptor beta chains in this list originate from one sample, sequenced in a study of blood T cell repertoires in COVID-19. TCRdb's table, derived via immunoSEQ multiplex PCR, lists solely in-frame clones and lacks some. The profile shows about 480,000 clones, 89% of them singletons. The specimen sequenced was peripheral blood. The receptors shown here come from a man younger than 35 with COVID-19, enrolled during active disease.

The rearrangement joins TRBV24-1 to TRBJ1-2; TRBD1 agrees at 7 bases. Germline lookup yields CDR1 KGHDR and CDR2 SFDVKD. The trim removed 1 base at V and 8 bases at J, leaving 9 bases unmatched. The CDR3 length is 15 residues. CDR3 in amino acids: CATSDFQVGGAGYTF. The CDR3 DNA follows: TGTGCCACCAGTGATTTTCAGGTAGGGGGCGCCGGCTACACCTTC.

The chain is built from TRBV2 and TRBJ2-7, with TRBD2 identical over 7 bases. Germline V gene data show CDR1 as SNHLY and CDR2 as FYNNEI. With 3 bases clipped from V and 6 bases from J, the junction kept 8 bases outside the gene matches. The CDR3 contains 14 residues. CDR3 nucleotides: TGTGCCAGCAGTGAGGGGGAGAGGGAGGGCGAGCAGTACTTC. Amino acids: CASSEGEREGEQYF.

The rearrangement uses TRBV10-3 and TRBJ1-5; D not certain. This CDR3 is 13 amino acids long. CDR1 and CDR2 (germline): ENHRY, SYGVKD. Trimming cost V 4 bases and J 5 bases, with 9 bases left between them. CDR3 protein: CAISARADQPQHF. CDR3 in DNA: TGTGCCATCAGTGCGAGGGCAGATCAGCCCCAGCATTTT.

This rearrangement joins TRBV4-1 to TRBJ1-4; 8 nucleotides match TRBD1. Germline CDR1 MGHRA, CDR2 YSYEKL. This CDR3 has 15 residues. The ends lost 0 bases at V and 8 bases at J; junction bases unmatched: 5. The DNA for the CDR3 is TGCGCCAGCAGCCAAGATTACAGGGGGAACGAAAAACTGTTTTTT. It encodes CASSQDYRGNEKLFF.

This chain links TRBV29-1 with TRBJ1-2; the D gene is possibly TRBD1 (6 bases). Trimming pared 6 bases from V and 6 bases from J, leaving 11 bases between. The CDR3 length is 11 residues. The germline CDR1 and CDR2 sequences are SQVTM and ANQGSEA. CDR3 in amino acids: CSVEGGNGYTF. The DNA for the CDR3 is TGCAGCGTGGAGGGGGGGAATGGCTACACCTTC.

This chain uses TRBV19 with TRBJ1-4; TRBD1 matches at 10 bases. This CDR3 has 16 amino acids. The V gene end was trimmed by 6 bases and the J gene end by 4 bases; junction bases not matched to a gene: 8. From germline, CDR1 is LNHDA and CDR2 SQIVND (reference sequence). The CDR3 nucleotides are TGTGCCAGTAGCCCGGGACAGGGGATTAATAATGAAAAACTGTTTTTT. Encoded protein: CASSPGQGINNEKLFF.

The V call is TRBV7-7, the J call TRBJ1-2; 7 nucleotides match TRBD1. V gave up 1 base and J gave up 2 bases; unmatched junction bases: 4. The CDR3 runs 15 residues. In germline, CDR1 is SSHAT, CDR2 FNYEAQ (reference sequence). The CDR3 reads CASSLGEGQNYGYTF. For the CDR3, the DNA is TGTGCCAGCAGCTTAGGCGAGGGACAGAACTATGGCTACACCTTC.

The chain links TRBV3-1 (or the pseudogene TRBV3-2) to TRBJ2-5; D unresolved. The length of the CDR3 is 12 residues. Germline CDR1 is LGHDT and CDR2 is YNNKEL (reference sequence). V dropped 4 bases and J dropped 7 bases, with 10 bases sitting between them. The CDR3, as DNA: TGTGCCAGCAGCCTTATGCGTGGGACCCAGTACTTC. Its translation is CASSLMRGTQYF.

This clone has only one observation. The chain recombines TRBV7-2 with TRBJ2-3; 7 bases are a match to TRBD2. With V trimmed by 1 base and J by 1 base, 2 bases remained unmatched. The CDR3 covers 15 residues. The germline V gene has CDR1 SGHTA and CDR2 FQGNSA. The chain's CDR3 is CASSLVSGGTDTQYF. CDR3 sequence (DNA): TGTGCCAGCAGCTTAGTCAGCGGGGGCACAGATACGCAGTATTTT. Full variable domain (missing parts from reference TRBV7-2 and TRBJ2-3): GAGVSQSPSNKVTEKGKDVELRCDPISGHTALYWYRQSLGQGLEFLIYFQGNSAPDKSGLPSDRFSAERTGGSVSTLTIQRTQQEDSAVYLCASSLVSGGTDTQYFGPGTRLTVL.

V usage is TRBV7-6 and J usage is TRBJ2-1; 9 positions agree with TRBD2. V was pared by 4 bases and J by 6 bases, with 13 bases of the junction left unmatched. Germline V gene sequence: CDR1 SGHVS, CDR2 FNYEAQ. CDR3 length: 17 residues. The CDR3 DNA reads TGTGCCAGCAGCTCAAAACTAGCGGGTCCACGACCCAATGAGCAGTTCTTC. The encoded protein is CASSSKLAGPRPNEQFF.

The V gene is TRBV2, the J gene TRBJ1-3; D is unclear. From germline, CDR1 is SNHLY and CDR2 FYNNEI. The V and J ends lost 2 bases and 0 bases respectively, with 14 bases between them. CDR3 size: 17 residues. CDR3 in amino acids: CASSERRVRRSGNTIYF. DNA for the CDR3: TGTGCCAGCAGTGAAAGGCGGGTCAGACGCTCTGGAAACACCATATATTTT.

The chain has TRBV6-4 and TRBJ2-3; 11 bases match TRBD2. Per germline, CDR1 MRHNA and CDR2 SNTAGT. The ends lost 8 bases at V and 2 bases at J; junction bases unmatched: 6. The length of the CDR3 is 15 residues. CDR3 bases: TGTGCCAGCGGAGCTAGCGGGGGGCCCACAGATACGCAGTATTTT. Its protein product is CASGASGGPTDTQYF.

The chain carries TRBV19 and TRBJ1-3; tentatively, D is TRBD1 (5 bases). Germline V gene lookup returns CDR1 LNHDA and CDR2 SQIVND (reference sequence). Deletions cut 7 bases from V and 0 bases from J, with 13 bases between. CDR3 size: 15 residues. The CDR3 DNA reads TGTGCCAGTAAAAACACGGGACTCTCTGGAAACACCATATATTTT. Translation: CASKNTGLSGNTIYF.

Only one count was recorded for this clone. The J gene is TRBJ2-2, the V gene TRBV18; TRBD1 matches 7 bases. V was clipped by 3 bases and J by 5 bases; unmatched bases: 12. The CDR3 contains 17 residues. Germline CDR1 and CDR2: KGHSH and LQKENI. In DNA form, the CDR3 reads TGTGCCAGCTCACCCGAACTATCGAACAGGGGAACCGGGGAGCTGTTTTTT. This encodes CASSPELSNRGTGELFF.

The chain employs TRBV3-1 (or the pseudogene TRBV3-2) and TRBJ1-5; 7 bases match TRBD1. After removal of 6 bases from V and 5 bases from J, the junction contained 7 bases not matched to a gene. CDR3 length equals 14 residues. From germline, CDR1 is LGHDT and CDR2 YNNKEL (reference sequence). In nucleotides, the CDR3 is TGTGCCAGCAGTCCCGGGACAGCTTATCAGCCCCAGCATTTT. Amino acids: CASSPGTAYQPQHF.

The rearrangement joins TRBV7-3 to TRBJ2-1; TRBD2 agrees at 9 bases. V trimming: 0 bases; J trimming: 16 bases; junction bases outside the gene matches: 7. This CDR3 has 13 residues. Germline V gene lookup returns CDR1 SGHTA and CDR2 FQGTGA. DNA for the CDR3: TGTGCCAGCAGCTTAACCACTAGCGGGCCTCGTTTCTTC. Its protein is CASSLTTSGPRFF.

The chain recombines TRBV18 with TRBJ2-1, with D hard to call. This CDR3 is built from 13 residues. The V end lost 3 bases, the J end lost 5 bases, and 8 bases lay between the germline ends. Germline CDR1 reads KGHSH; CDR2 reads LQKENI. The CDR3 loop is CASSPSRNNEQFF. CDR3 nucleotide sequence: TGTGCCAGCTCACCCTCGCGGAACAATGAGCAGTTCTTC.

On this clone itself: Additional DNA sequences in this sample encode the identical CDR3. The chain joins TRBV19 to TRBJ2-1; 8 nucleotides agree with TRBD2. The CDR3 sequence is 15 residues long. The germline gives CDR1 LNHDA, CDR2 SQIVND (reference sequence). The J segment lost 0 bases and the V segment lost 6 bases, leaving 4 bases of the junction unmatched. The CDR3 spells CASSSGTSSYNEQFF. In DNA, the CDR3 is TGTGCCAGTAGCTCCGGGACTAGCTCCTACAATGAGCAGTTCTTC.

The chain uses TRBV19 and TRBJ2-3; D possibly corresponds to TRBD1 (6 bases). Trimming took off 5 bases at V and 5 bases at J, with 17 bases between the two ends. Germline V gene lookup returns CDR1 LNHDA and CDR2 SQIVND (reference sequence). This CDR3 spans 15 amino acids. The CDR3 nucleotides read TGTGCCAGTAGTGTAGCCGGGACACGGGGAGATACGCAGTATTTT. This codes for CASSVAGTRGDTQYF.

The chain is built from TRBV7-8 and TRBJ1-5, with D hard to call. Deletions cut 1 base from V and 2 bases from J, with 9 bases between. The V gene's germline CDR1 is SGHVS and CDR2 FQNEAQ. The CDR3 has 15 amino acids. DNA of the CDR3: TGTGCCAGCAGCTTAGTCTCGGGTGGCAATCAGCCCCAGCATTTT. It specifies CASSLVSGGNQPQHF.

The chain employs TRBV5-1 and TRBJ1-6, with TRBD1 matching over 7 bases. J was trimmed by 4 bases and V by 0 bases; bases with no gene match: 1. In germline, CDR1 is SGHRS, CDR2 YFSETQ. This CDR3 has 15 residues. The DNA for the CDR3 is TGCGCCAGCAGCTTGGAGGGACAGTATAATTCACCCCTCCACTTT. Its protein is CASSLEGQYNSPLHF.

This clone was detected only once. J is TRBJ2-7 and V is TRBV11-2, with 9 positions matching TRBD2. The V and J ends lost 1 base and 7 bases, in that order; junction bases with no gene match: 5. Germline-derived CDR1 and CDR2 are SGHAT and FQNNGV. The CDR3 spans 14 residues. The CDR3 sequence: CASSLGGGAEEQYF. The CDR3 coding sequence is TGTGCCAGCAGCTTAGGCGGGGGGGCTGAAGAGCAGTACTTC.

This CDR3 is CASSRVRGYRQETQYF. Written as DNA, the CDR3 is TGTGCCAGTAGCCGGGTCAGGGGGTATCGACAAGAGACCCAGTACTTC. This chain joins TRBV19 and TRBJ2-5; 7 positions agree with TRBD1. V was pared by 6 bases and J by 2 bases, with 12 bases of the junction left unmatched. Germline lookup yields CDR1 LNHDA and CDR2 SQIVND (reference sequence). The CDR3 spans 16 residues. Looking up the rest from reference TRBV19 and TRBJ2-5 gives the full variable domain: DGGITQSPKYLFRKEGQNVTLSCEQNLNHDAMYWYRQDPGQGLRLIYYSQIVNDFQKGDIAEGYSVSREKKESFPLTVTSAQKNPTAFYLCASSRVRGYRQETQYFGPGTRLLVL.

The V gene is TRBV6-2 or TRBV6-3, the J gene TRBJ2-7, with TRBD1 identical over 7 bases. J was trimmed by 0 bases and V by 5 bases; bases with no gene match: 7. CDR1 and CDR2 from the germline V gene are MNHEY and SVGEGT. This CDR3 has 15 residues. The CDR3 spells CASSIRTGLSYEQYF. The CDR3 nucleotides are TGTGCCAGCAGTATAAGGACAGGCCTCTCCTACGAGCAGTACTTC.

The rearrangement links TRBV6-1 to TRBJ1-5; no clear D gene. Trimming shortened V by 2 bases and J by 0 bases, and 11 bases separated the two germline ends. The CDR3 loop spans 16 amino acids. Germline V CDR1 and CDR2: MNHNS, SASEGT. The CDR3 DNA follows: TGTGCCAGCAGTGAACACCAGCGATATAGCAATCAGCCCCAGCATTTT. It is translated as CASSEHQRYSNQPQHF.

This clone was detected only once. The rearrangement uses TRBV7-9 and TRBJ2-1, with TRBD2 as a possible D gene (6 bases). This CDR3 is 14 amino acids long. Germline loops: CDR1 SEHNR, CDR2 FQNEAQ (reference sequence). V was trimmed by 7 bases and J by 5 bases, leaving 15 bases between them. The CDR3 is CASNRRGSDNEQFF. The CDR3 DNA reads as TGTGCCAGCAATCGGCGGGGATCGGACAATGAGCAGTTCTTC.

The V and J genes are TRBV7-9 and TRBJ2-1, with 9 bases lining up with TRBD2. CDR1 is SEHNR, CDR2 FQNEAQ, per germline (reference sequence). The V and J ends lost 2 bases and 10 bases, in that order; junction bases with no gene match: 6. The CDR3 extends over 14 amino acids. In nucleotides, the CDR3 is TGTGCCAGCAGCTTAACAGGGACTAGCTACGAGCAGTTCTTC. It specifies CASSLTGTSYEQFF.

V gene TRBV2 combines with J gene TRBJ2-1; D is perhaps TRBD2 (6 bases). The CDR3 extends over 13 amino acids. The V and J ends lost 3 bases and 9 bases respectively, with 12 bases between them. In germline, CDR1 is SNHLY, CDR2 FYNNEI. In nucleotides, the CDR3 is TGTGCCAGCAGTGATTCGGAGGGCGGTGAGCAGTTCTTC. Its protein is CASSDSEGGEQFF.

The chain links TRBV18 to TRBJ1-4; D is unresolved. The CDR3 is 18 residues long. In germline, CDR1 is KGHSH, CDR2 LQKENI. The V end lost 4 bases, the J end lost 0 bases, and 18 bases lay between the germline ends. CDR3 nucleotide sequence: TGTGCCAGCTCACGAAATCCCAGCGTTTTTGCAACTAATGAAAAACTGTTTTTT. Its protein is CASSRNPSVFATNEKLFF.